This TCR beta chain originates from a study of metastatic and nonmetastatic thyroid tumors. The wider study: Malignant and benign thyroid patients had repertoires compared in peripheral blood and tumor or nodule tissue.

At least ten counts were recorded for this clone. The antigen remains undetermined. Thyroid surgery was preceded by no treatment in any patient. Trimming cost V 0 bases and J 4 bases, with 16 bases left between them. In germline, CDR1 is LGHNA, CDR2 YNFKEQ. The CDR3 has 17 amino acids. Notes on the study in general: Malignant thyroid tumors reportedly had TCR beta diversity that was significantly higher than in benign nodules, in blood and tumor.

Per the authors' pipeline: Using the CDR3 differences seen across clinicopathological groups, the authors built a distant-metastasis classifier for papillary thyroid cancer, which was meant to discriminate distant-metastatic patients. TCRdb ran MiXCR on the PCR reads. These V and J calls rely on TCRdb rather than the paper's analysis. The table has fewer than 35,000 clones, about 25% seen once; the top ten hold roughly 2.2%. The J gene is TRBJ1-5, the V gene TRBV4-2; D perhaps matches TRBD1 (6 bases). The TCR originated in a female donor with papillary thyroid cancer or a benign thyroid nodule (not recorded which). Some clones in this sample may be carry-over from other donors' samples. Sequencing input: blood. CDR3 loop: CASSQDSGTLQNQPQHF. The CDR3 DNA sequence: TGTGCCAGCAGCCAAGATTCGGGGACACTCCAAAATCAGCCCCAGCATTTT.